A single sample gave rise to the 31 T cell receptor beta chains below, sequenced in a study of technical replicates of blood from several donors. The data were produced by immunoSEQ multiplex PCR, yet TCRdb's version contains in-frame clones alone and is incomplete. The sample holds more than 65,000 clones, roughly 95% seen once. The sample taken for sequencing was T cells isolated from PBMCs. Receptors originate from a human donor in good health.

This chain connects TRBV27 to TRBJ2-7, with 7 bases aligning to TRBD1. The CDR3 sequence is 14 residues long. J was trimmed by 4 bases and V by 6 bases; bases with no gene match: 9. Germline V gene data show CDR1 as MNHEY and CDR2 as SMNVEV (reference sequence). The CDR3 DNA is TGTGCCAGCAGACCCTTAGGACAGGTTTACGAGCAGTACTTC. Its protein product is CASRPLGQVYEQYF.

The chain employs TRBV6-1 and TRBJ1-5; D may be TRBD1 (5 bases). The germline V and J ends were trimmed by 2 bases and 0 bases, with 8 bases remaining between them. The CDR3 sequence is 15 residues long. Germline lookup yields CDR1 MNHNS and CDR2 SASEGT. In DNA form, the CDR3 reads TGTGCCAGCAGTGAATTAACAGGTAGCAATCAGCCCCAGCATTTT. It translates to CASSELTGSNQPQHF.

The chain combines TRBV15 with TRBJ2-5; tentatively, D is TRBD1 (5 bases). V lost 5 bases and J lost 2, with 12 bases in between. CDR3 length: 14 residues. Germline V gene data show CDR1 as LNHNV and CDR2 as YYDKDF (reference sequence). The CDR3 loop reads CATSHGRTQETQYF. The CDR3 DNA reads as TGTGCCACCAGCCACGGACGGACACAAGAGACCCAGTACTTC.

This sequence joins TRBV6-5 and TRBJ2-7; D is perhaps TRBD2 (5 bases). CDR1 is MNHEY and CDR2 is SVGAGI in the germline V gene. The CDR3 loop spans 16 amino acids. V was pared by 0 bases and J by 0 bases, with 12 bases between. CDR3 nucleotides: TGTGCCAGCAGTTACTCGACGGACTTATACTCCTACGAGCAGTACTTC. Translated, it gives CASSYSTDLYSYEQYF.

The V call is TRBV5-4, the J call TRBJ2-5; D perhaps matches TRBD2 (6 bases). Germline V lookup: CDR1 SGHNT, CDR2 YYREEE (reference sequence). This CDR3 spans 14 amino acids. Trimming left V 6 bases short and J 2 bases short, with 14 bases between. The CDR3 reads CASKKEAGQETQYF. CDR3 DNA: TGTGCCAGCAAGAAAGAGGCGGGGCAAGAGACCCAGTACTTC.

This chain joins TRBV6-1 and TRBJ2-1; 8 nucleotides match TRBD2. Germline CDR1 and CDR2: MNHNS and SASEGT. The CDR3 extends over 16 amino acids. The V segment lost 1 base and the J segment 2 bases; nucleotides outside the gene matches: 4. Here the CDR3 DNA reads TGTGCCAGCAGTGAAGTTGCGGGAGGTACCTACAATGAGCAGTTCTTC. This translates into CASSEVAGGTYNEQFF.

This clone was seen a single time. This CDR3 is CASSQPRPGQGRDTEAFF. In DNA, the CDR3 is TGCGCCAGCAGCCAACCTAGACCGGGACAGGGTAGGGACACTGAAGCTTTCTTT. The chain joins TRBV4-1 to TRBJ1-1, with TRBD1 identical over 9 bases. Per germline, CDR1 MGHRA and CDR2 YSYEKL. The V segment lost 2 bases and the J segment 3 bases; nucleotides outside the gene matches: 13. The CDR3 is made up of 18 amino acids.

This chain joins TRBV5-1 and TRBJ2-5, with D possibly matching TRBD2 (7 bases). The V end was cut by 0 bases, the J end by 5 bases, with 11 bases between. CDR3 length: 14 residues. The V gene's germline CDR1 is SGHRS and CDR2 YFSETQ. The CDR3, as DNA: TGCGCCAGCAGCTTGGCGGGGGGCCCCGAGACCCAGTACTTC. Protein: CASSLAGGPETQYF.

The chain recombines TRBV11-1 with TRBJ2-5; the match to TRBD2 covers 12 bases. The junction had 6 bases not matched to a gene; V was cut back by 3 bases and J by 1 base. The CDR3 is 17 residues long. Germline CDR1 SGHAT, CDR2 FQDESV (reference sequence). CDR3 nucleotides: TGTGCCAGCAGCTTTAGGACTAGCGGGGACATCCAAGAGACCCAGTACTTC. The encoded protein is CASSFRTSGDIQETQYF. The variable domain in full, with the rest retrieved from reference TRBV11-1 and TRBJ2-5, is EAEVAQSPRYKITEKSQAVAFWCDPISGHATLYWYRQILGQGPELLVQFQDESVVDDSQLPKDRFSAERLKGVDSTLKIQPAELGDSAMYLCASSFRTSGDIQETQYFGPGTRLLVL.

Written as DNA, the CDR3 is TGTGCCAGCAGTTTATCCGGACGGGCGCAGGGGGCTGGCTACACCTTC. As protein: CASSLSGRAQGAGYTF. The rearrangement uses TRBV28 and TRBJ1-2, with 8 positions matching TRBD1. The CDR3 is 16 residues long. The germline V gene encodes CDR1 MDHEN and CDR2 SYDVKM. The ends lost 1 base at V and 7 bases at J; junction bases unmatched: 11.

The gene calls are TRBV7-6 and TRBJ1-3, with TRBD1 identical over 7 bases. CDR1 and CDR2 from the germline V gene are SGHVS and FNYEAQ. The CDR3 totals 15 residues. J was trimmed by 6 bases and V by 4 bases; bases with no gene match: 9. In DNA form, the CDR3 reads TGTGCCAGCAGCTCTTACAGGGGCCGTCAAAACACCATATATTTT. It is translated as CASSSYRGRQNTIYF.

This clone was detected a few times. V usage is TRBV27 and J usage is TRBJ1-2, with TRBD1 identical over 7 bases. The CDR3 has 12 residues. Germline V gene lookup returns CDR1 MNHEY and CDR2 SMNVEV (reference sequence). V shed 6 bases, J shed 14 bases, and the junction held 12 bases outside the gene matches. The CDR3: CASRHRDSVWTF. In DNA form, the CDR3 reads TGTGCCAGCAGACACCGGGACAGCGTATGGACCTTC.

The rearrangement joins TRBV11-2 to TRBJ1-1; D not resolved. V was trimmed by 2 bases and J by 3 bases, leaving 7 bases between them. The CDR3 has 13 residues. Germline V gene data show CDR1 as SGHAT and CDR2 as FQNNGV. CDR3 in amino acids: CASSLQEDTEAFF. Here the CDR3 DNA reads TGTGCCAGCAGCTTACAGGAGGACACTGAAGCTTTCTTT.

J is TRBJ1-4 and V is TRBV5-1, with unresolved D. The V and J ends lost 4 bases and 0 bases respectively, with 7 bases between them. The CDR3 has 14 residues. Per germline, CDR1 SGHRS and CDR2 YFSETQ. Written as DNA, the CDR3 is TGCGCCAGCAGCCTAGACTCAACTAATGAAAAACTGTTTTTT. Translation gives CASSLDSTNEKLFF.

This clone was detected once. The chain carries TRBV4-1 and TRBJ1-2; 11 nucleotides line up with TRBD1. The CDR3 spans 19 residues. Germline CDR1 MGHRA, CDR2 YSYEKL. Losses at the gene ends were 0 bases for V and 5 bases for J; bases not matched to a gene: 14. CDR3 loop: CASSQDTGQGASGLYGYTF. CDR3 nucleotide sequence: TGCGCCAGCAGCCAAGATACCGGACAGGGGGCTTCGGGCTTATATGGCTACACCTTC.

The chain links TRBV7-2 to TRBJ2-1; possibly TRBD1 for D (6 bases). Germline CDR1 reads SGHTA; CDR2 reads FQGNSA. The V end lost 0 bases, the J end lost 8 bases, and 11 bases lay between the germline ends. This CDR3 has 14 residues. For the CDR3, the DNA is TGTGCCAGCAGCTTAGCGCAAACAGGGCATGAGCAGTTCTTC. Its translation is CASSLAQTGHEQFF. Variable domain in full (rest from reference TRBV7-2 and TRBJ2-1): GAGVSQSPSNKVTEKGKDVELRCDPISGHTALYWYRQSLGQGLEFLIYFQGNSAPDKSGLPSDRFSAERTGGSVSTLTIQRTQQEDSAVYLCASSLAQTGHEQFFGPGTRLTVL.

The chain joins TRBV4-1 to TRBJ2-1, with TRBD1 as a possible D gene (7 bases). The V gene's germline CDR1 is MGHRA and CDR2 YSYEKL. The CDR3 totals 15 residues. Deletions cut 5 bases from V and 6 bases from J, with 17 bases between. In nucleotides, the CDR3 is TGCGCCAGCAGCAGACAGGGAGGACCGGTCAATGAGCAGTTCTTC. It encodes CASSRQGGPVNEQFF.

The chain is built from TRBV7-9 and TRBJ2-1; 14 bases are shared with TRBD2. V was clipped by 4 bases and J by 3 bases; unmatched bases: 5. This CDR3 comprises 17 residues. Per germline, CDR1 SEHNR and CDR2 FQNEAQ (reference sequence). CDR3 amino acids: CASSSRLAGGIYNEQFF. CDR3 in DNA: TGTGCCAGCAGCTCCCGACTAGCGGGAGGGATCTACAATGAGCAGTTCTTC.

The chain is built from TRBV19 and TRBJ1-2, with D perhaps matching TRBD1 (6 bases). Germline V gene lookup returns CDR1 LNHDA and CDR2 SQIVND (reference sequence). The CDR3 sequence is 13 residues long. Trimming stripped 8 bases from V and 3 bases from J, with 13 bases between. CDR3: CASAQGSHYGYTF. Here the CDR3 DNA reads TGTGCCAGTGCCCAGGGGTCACACTATGGCTACACCTTC.

This sequence joins TRBV4-1 and TRBJ2-6; 11 bases agree with TRBD2. Per germline, CDR1 MGHRA and CDR2 YSYEKL. The CDR3 contains 20 residues. Trimming took 6 bases from V and 0 from J; bases not matched to a gene: 13. CDR3: CASSLLAGVTQFSGANVLTF. For the CDR3, the DNA is TGCGCCAGCAGTTTACTAGCGGGAGTTACCCAATTCTCTGGGGCCAACGTCCTGACTTTC.

The V and J genes are TRBV7-9 and TRBJ2-1; D is possibly TRBD1 (7 bases). The V gene's germline CDR1 is SEHNR and CDR2 FQNEAQ (reference sequence). The CDR3 consists of 15 residues. Deletions cut 5 bases from V and 4 bases from J, with 15 bases between. CDR3 in amino acids: CASSIRTGLYNEQFF. Here the CDR3 DNA reads TGTGCCAGCAGCATTAGGACAGGACTATACAATGAGCAGTTCTTC.

This chain connects TRBV6-1 to TRBJ1-1, with TRBD1 as a possible D gene (6 bases). V was shortened by 6 bases and J by 6 bases, with 8 bases between the two germline ends. The germline V gene encodes CDR1 MNHNS and CDR2 SASEGT. The CDR3 spans 11 residues. CDR3 sequence: CASRGGPEAFF. The DNA for the CDR3 is TGTGCCAGCAGAGGGGGTCCTGAAGCTTTCTTT.

The chain carries TRBV11-1 and TRBJ2-7, with 13 bases identical to TRBD2. With V trimmed by 5 bases and J by 5 bases, 6 bases remained unmatched. CDR1 SGHAT and CDR2 FQDESV come from the germline V gene (reference sequence). The CDR3 runs 15 residues. This CDR3 reads CASSTKGLAGDEQYF. CDR3 DNA: TGTGCCAGCAGCACGAAAGGACTAGCGGGAGACGAGCAGTACTTC.

The chain carries TRBV6-6 and TRBJ1-2, with TRBD1 matching over 8 bases. V was clipped by 5 bases and J by 4 bases; unmatched bases: 3. Looked up from germline, CDR1 is MNHNY and CDR2 is SVGAGI (reference sequence). This CDR3 spans 13 amino acids. This CDR3 reads CASSATGGYGYTF. The CDR3 DNA is TGTGCCAGCAGTGCCACAGGGGGCTATGGCTACACCTTC.

This clone was counted a few times. This sequence joins TRBV10-3 and TRBJ1-2; D may be TRBD1 (5 bases). V was cut by 0 bases and J by 1 base, with 9 bases left in between. CDR3 length: 15 residues. Germline CDR1 is ENHRY and CDR2 is SYGVKD. In DNA, the CDR3 is TGTGCCATCAGTGAGTCGAAGGGACTTAACTATGGCTACACCTTC. Amino acids: CAISESKGLNYGYTF.

V is TRBV27 and J is TRBJ1-1, with D tentatively TRBD1 (6 bases). Germline V gene lookup returns CDR1 MNHEY and CDR2 SMNVEV (reference sequence). V was shortened by 0 bases and J by 4 bases, with 9 bases between the two germline ends. CDR3 length: 14 amino acids. The CDR3, as DNA: TGTGCCAGCAGTTTATCGATAGGGGGCACTGAAGCTTTCTTT. This gives the protein CASSLSIGGTEAFF.

The chain carries TRBV7-9 and TRBJ1-1, with D hard to call. Trimming removed 3 bases at V and 1 base at J, with 9 bases between. There are 14 residues in the CDR3. In germline, CDR1 is SEHNR, CDR2 FQNEAQ (reference sequence). CDR3 sequence: CASSFPPQNTEAFF. The DNA of the CDR3 is TGTGCCAGCAGCTTCCCCCCCCAGAACACTGAAGCTTTCTTT.

The chain employs TRBV5-4 and TRBJ1-2; 8 bases map to TRBD1. The CDR3 totals 17 residues. CDR1 is SGHNT, CDR2 YYREEE, per germline (reference sequence). Trimming took 0 bases from V and 1 from J; bases not matched to a gene: 8. Written as DNA, the CDR3 is TGTGCCAGCAGCTTGGGCGGGTCAGGACAGGGTAACTATGGCTACACCTTC. Protein: CASSLGGSGQGNYGYTF.

The genes are TRBV2 and TRBJ2-2; possibly TRBD1 for D (7 bases). Germline V gives CDR1 SNHLY, CDR2 FYNNEI. CDR3 length: 15 residues. Trimming removed 2 bases at V and 4 bases at J, with 11 bases between. CDR3 protein: CASSENRGGTGELFF. As DNA, the CDR3 is TGTGCCAGCAGTGAAAACAGGGGAGGCACCGGGGAGCTGTTTTTT.

The chain links TRBV5-1 to TRBJ2-1; 9 bases are a match to TRBD1. The CDR3 has 14 residues. V shed 4 bases, J shed 10 bases, and the junction held 9 bases outside the gene matches. CDR1 SGHRS and CDR2 YFSETQ come from the germline V gene. The CDR3 DNA sequence: TGCGCCAGCAGCAAAGGGACAGGGCCCTCGGAGCAGTTCTTC. Encoded protein: CASSKGTGPSEQFF. The whole variable domain, filled in from reference TRBV5-1 and TRBJ2-1, reads KAGVTQTPRYLIKTRGQQVTLSCSPISGHRSVSWYQQTPGQGLQFLFEYFSETQRNKGNFPGRFSGRQFSNSRSEMNVSTLELGDSALYLCASSKGTGPSEQFFGPGTRLTVL.

The J gene is TRBJ2-5, the V gene TRBV5-1; 7 bases match TRBD1. Germline loops: CDR1 SGHRS, CDR2 YFSETQ. The length of the CDR3 is 15 residues. V trimming: 2 bases; J trimming: 4 bases; junction bases outside the gene matches: 8. In DNA, the CDR3 is TGCGCCAGCAGCTTTCAGGACAGGTCGCGAGAGACCCAGTACTTC. Protein sequence: CASSFQDRSRETQYF.